These T cell receptor beta chains were read from a single sample in a study of cytomegalovirus exposure and HLA in healthy donors. Here immunoSEQ multiplex PCR was the method, and the copy in TCRdb shows in-frame clones only, minus some. The sample carries about 200,000 clones, 83% recorded once. The sequenced material came from PBMCs. The receptors were gathered from a woman in her late teens or twenties in good health and CMV-seronegative. Each CDR3 is given with its conserved first and last residue. The D gene is left open where the match is weak. Clone sizes are given selectively: once, few, many, or a class where the clone is expanded.

- | TRBJ2-1 | TRBD2 | TRBV28 | TGTGCCAGCAGTTCCCCCGCTAGCGGGGCCTACAATGAGCAGTTCTTC | CASSSPASGAYNEQFF
- | TRBJ2-7 | - | TRBV5-8 | TGTGCCAGCAGCTTGGAGGTGGTCTACGAGCAGTACTTC | CASSLEVVYEQYF
- | TRBJ2-7 | TRBD2 | TRBV4-2 | TGTGCCAGCAGCCAAGGGACTCTAGCGGCCCTTAGCTCCTACGAGCAGTACTTC | CASSQGTLAALSSYEQYF
- | TRBJ1-2 | TRBD1 | TRBV11-2 | TGTGCCAGCAGCTTGTCGACAGGGGTTAGCTCTGGCTACACCTTC | CASSLSTGVSSGYTF
few | TRBJ1-1 | - | TRBV13 | TGTGCCAGCAGCTTAGATGGGGGTGAAGCTTTCTTT | CASSLDGGEAFF
- | TRBJ2-5 | - | TRBV6-1 | TGTGCCAGCAGTGCTAATCTCGAGACCCAGTACTTC | CASSANLETQYF
- | TRBJ2-1 | - | TRBV5-1 | TGCGCCAGCAGCACGGATACCTCCTACAATGAGCAGTTCTTC | CASSTDTSYNEQFF
- | TRBJ2-3 | TRBD1 | TRBV19 | TGTGCCAGTAGTAAAGGACAGGAGCGTGCGGATACGCAGTATTTT | CASSKGQERADTQYF
few | TRBJ1-2 | TRBD1 | TRBV6-1 | TGTGCCAGCAATTGGGGTGACAGGGGCCATGGCTACACCTTC | CASNWGDRGHGYTF
- | TRBJ2-1 | - | TRBV6-5 | TGTGCCAGCAGTGAAGAGCGGCAGTTCTTC | CASSEERQFF
once | TRBJ1-2 | - | TRBV29-1 | TGCAGCGTTGAAAAGCCTCCCCGTAACTATGGCTACACCTTC | CSVEKPPRNYGYTF
- | TRBJ1-1 | - | TRBV29-1 | TGCAGCGTTGCGGTGAACACTGAAGCTTTCTTT | CSVAVNTEAFF
- | TRBJ2-5 | - | TRBV5-1 | TGCGCCAGCAGCGGAGGGCAAGGGACCCAGTACTTC | CASSGGQGTQYF
- | TRBJ2-1 | - | TRBV6-1 | TGTGCCAGCTGCAGGGACTTCTACAATGAGCAGTTCTTC | CASCRDFYNEQFF
- | TRBJ1-1 | - | TRBV5-1 | TGCGCCAGCGGGGACGGGGGAATGAACACTGAAGCTTTCTTT | CASGDGGMNTEAFF
- | TRBJ1-1 | - | TRBV27 | TGTGCCAGCAGTGGCCTCAATATGAACACTGAAGCTTTCTTT | CASSGLNMNTEAFF
- | TRBJ1-1 | - | TRBV30 | TGTGCCTGGAGTCTCAGTGTCGTGAACACTGAAGCTTTCTTT | CAWSLSVVNTEAFF
- | TRBJ2-1 | - | TRBV29-1 | TGCAGCGTTGACTCTATAAGCTCCTACAATGAGCAGTTCTTC | CSVDSISSYNEQFF
- | TRBJ1-2 | - | TRBV27 | TGTGCCAGCAGTTTACAGGGGAACTATGGCTACACCTTC | CASSLQGNYGYTF
- | TRBJ2-5 | TRBD1 | TRBV18 | TGTGCCAGCTCACCGCGACAGGGCCAAGAGACCCAGTACTTC | CASSPRQGQETQYF
- | TRBJ1-2 | - | TRBV6-6 | TGTGCCAGCAGTTACACGAAGAATAACTATGGCTACACCTTC | CASSYTKNNYGYTF
- | TRBJ2-2 | - | TRBV19 | TGTGCCAGTAGTATAACTACCGTTGGGGGGGAGCTGTTTTTT | CASSITTVGGELFF
- | TRBJ2-7 | - | TRBV6-6 | TGTGCCAGCAGTTTAACAGCGGGCGAGCAGTACTTC | CASSLTAGEQYF
- | TRBJ1-5 | - | TRBV6-1 | TGTGCCAGCAACAACAGGGAAATAAGCCAGCATTTT | CASNNREISQHF
- | TRBJ2-5 | - | TRBV5-1 | TGCGCCAGCAGCTTGGGTGCCGGGATGGAGACCCAGTACTTC | CASSLGAGMETQYF
- | TRBJ1-2 | - | TRBV9 | TGTGCCAGCAGCGGCCGGCGGCAGTCCCATGGCTACACCTTC | CASSGRRQSHGYTF
- | TRBJ2-5 | - | TRBV7-9 | TGTGCCAGCAGCTTCGGGGATGCAATCGGCAAAGAGACCCAGTACTTC | CASSFGDAIGKETQYF
- | TRBJ1-6 | - | TRBV5-6 | TGTGCCAGCAGCTCCCTGCAGGGCTCACCCCTCCACTTT | CASSSLQGSPLHF
- | TRBJ1-6 | - | TRBV2 | TGTGCCAGCAGTGGAGACAGCAATTCACCCCTCCACTTT | CASSGDSNSPLHF
few | TRBJ2-1 | - | TRBV9 | TGTGCCAGCAGCGTAGGTGTCAATGAGCAGTTCTTC | CASSVGVNEQFF
- | TRBJ2-3 | - | TRBV10-2 | TGCGCCATCAGACGGCTGGACGCCGCTCTCACAGATACGCAGTATTTT | CAIRRLDAALTDTQYF
few | TRBJ1-2 | TRBD1 | TRBV7-9 | TGTGCCAGCAGCTCACGCCCTCAGGGGGCAGGGAAGGGCTACACCTTC | CASSSRPQGAGKGYTF
- | TRBJ1-2 | - | TRBV29-1 | TGCAGCGTTAACGAGCCCGGAGGGGGCTACACCTTC | CSVNEPGGGYTF
- | TRBJ1-2 | - | TRBV30 | TGTGCCTGGACCAACAGGGTGGACTATGGCTACACCTTC | CAWTNRVDYGYTF
- | TRBJ1-5 | TRBD1 | TRBV28 | TGTGCCAGCGGGGGACAGGTCTCGCTACGGCAGCCCCAGCATTTT | CASGGQVSLRQPQHF